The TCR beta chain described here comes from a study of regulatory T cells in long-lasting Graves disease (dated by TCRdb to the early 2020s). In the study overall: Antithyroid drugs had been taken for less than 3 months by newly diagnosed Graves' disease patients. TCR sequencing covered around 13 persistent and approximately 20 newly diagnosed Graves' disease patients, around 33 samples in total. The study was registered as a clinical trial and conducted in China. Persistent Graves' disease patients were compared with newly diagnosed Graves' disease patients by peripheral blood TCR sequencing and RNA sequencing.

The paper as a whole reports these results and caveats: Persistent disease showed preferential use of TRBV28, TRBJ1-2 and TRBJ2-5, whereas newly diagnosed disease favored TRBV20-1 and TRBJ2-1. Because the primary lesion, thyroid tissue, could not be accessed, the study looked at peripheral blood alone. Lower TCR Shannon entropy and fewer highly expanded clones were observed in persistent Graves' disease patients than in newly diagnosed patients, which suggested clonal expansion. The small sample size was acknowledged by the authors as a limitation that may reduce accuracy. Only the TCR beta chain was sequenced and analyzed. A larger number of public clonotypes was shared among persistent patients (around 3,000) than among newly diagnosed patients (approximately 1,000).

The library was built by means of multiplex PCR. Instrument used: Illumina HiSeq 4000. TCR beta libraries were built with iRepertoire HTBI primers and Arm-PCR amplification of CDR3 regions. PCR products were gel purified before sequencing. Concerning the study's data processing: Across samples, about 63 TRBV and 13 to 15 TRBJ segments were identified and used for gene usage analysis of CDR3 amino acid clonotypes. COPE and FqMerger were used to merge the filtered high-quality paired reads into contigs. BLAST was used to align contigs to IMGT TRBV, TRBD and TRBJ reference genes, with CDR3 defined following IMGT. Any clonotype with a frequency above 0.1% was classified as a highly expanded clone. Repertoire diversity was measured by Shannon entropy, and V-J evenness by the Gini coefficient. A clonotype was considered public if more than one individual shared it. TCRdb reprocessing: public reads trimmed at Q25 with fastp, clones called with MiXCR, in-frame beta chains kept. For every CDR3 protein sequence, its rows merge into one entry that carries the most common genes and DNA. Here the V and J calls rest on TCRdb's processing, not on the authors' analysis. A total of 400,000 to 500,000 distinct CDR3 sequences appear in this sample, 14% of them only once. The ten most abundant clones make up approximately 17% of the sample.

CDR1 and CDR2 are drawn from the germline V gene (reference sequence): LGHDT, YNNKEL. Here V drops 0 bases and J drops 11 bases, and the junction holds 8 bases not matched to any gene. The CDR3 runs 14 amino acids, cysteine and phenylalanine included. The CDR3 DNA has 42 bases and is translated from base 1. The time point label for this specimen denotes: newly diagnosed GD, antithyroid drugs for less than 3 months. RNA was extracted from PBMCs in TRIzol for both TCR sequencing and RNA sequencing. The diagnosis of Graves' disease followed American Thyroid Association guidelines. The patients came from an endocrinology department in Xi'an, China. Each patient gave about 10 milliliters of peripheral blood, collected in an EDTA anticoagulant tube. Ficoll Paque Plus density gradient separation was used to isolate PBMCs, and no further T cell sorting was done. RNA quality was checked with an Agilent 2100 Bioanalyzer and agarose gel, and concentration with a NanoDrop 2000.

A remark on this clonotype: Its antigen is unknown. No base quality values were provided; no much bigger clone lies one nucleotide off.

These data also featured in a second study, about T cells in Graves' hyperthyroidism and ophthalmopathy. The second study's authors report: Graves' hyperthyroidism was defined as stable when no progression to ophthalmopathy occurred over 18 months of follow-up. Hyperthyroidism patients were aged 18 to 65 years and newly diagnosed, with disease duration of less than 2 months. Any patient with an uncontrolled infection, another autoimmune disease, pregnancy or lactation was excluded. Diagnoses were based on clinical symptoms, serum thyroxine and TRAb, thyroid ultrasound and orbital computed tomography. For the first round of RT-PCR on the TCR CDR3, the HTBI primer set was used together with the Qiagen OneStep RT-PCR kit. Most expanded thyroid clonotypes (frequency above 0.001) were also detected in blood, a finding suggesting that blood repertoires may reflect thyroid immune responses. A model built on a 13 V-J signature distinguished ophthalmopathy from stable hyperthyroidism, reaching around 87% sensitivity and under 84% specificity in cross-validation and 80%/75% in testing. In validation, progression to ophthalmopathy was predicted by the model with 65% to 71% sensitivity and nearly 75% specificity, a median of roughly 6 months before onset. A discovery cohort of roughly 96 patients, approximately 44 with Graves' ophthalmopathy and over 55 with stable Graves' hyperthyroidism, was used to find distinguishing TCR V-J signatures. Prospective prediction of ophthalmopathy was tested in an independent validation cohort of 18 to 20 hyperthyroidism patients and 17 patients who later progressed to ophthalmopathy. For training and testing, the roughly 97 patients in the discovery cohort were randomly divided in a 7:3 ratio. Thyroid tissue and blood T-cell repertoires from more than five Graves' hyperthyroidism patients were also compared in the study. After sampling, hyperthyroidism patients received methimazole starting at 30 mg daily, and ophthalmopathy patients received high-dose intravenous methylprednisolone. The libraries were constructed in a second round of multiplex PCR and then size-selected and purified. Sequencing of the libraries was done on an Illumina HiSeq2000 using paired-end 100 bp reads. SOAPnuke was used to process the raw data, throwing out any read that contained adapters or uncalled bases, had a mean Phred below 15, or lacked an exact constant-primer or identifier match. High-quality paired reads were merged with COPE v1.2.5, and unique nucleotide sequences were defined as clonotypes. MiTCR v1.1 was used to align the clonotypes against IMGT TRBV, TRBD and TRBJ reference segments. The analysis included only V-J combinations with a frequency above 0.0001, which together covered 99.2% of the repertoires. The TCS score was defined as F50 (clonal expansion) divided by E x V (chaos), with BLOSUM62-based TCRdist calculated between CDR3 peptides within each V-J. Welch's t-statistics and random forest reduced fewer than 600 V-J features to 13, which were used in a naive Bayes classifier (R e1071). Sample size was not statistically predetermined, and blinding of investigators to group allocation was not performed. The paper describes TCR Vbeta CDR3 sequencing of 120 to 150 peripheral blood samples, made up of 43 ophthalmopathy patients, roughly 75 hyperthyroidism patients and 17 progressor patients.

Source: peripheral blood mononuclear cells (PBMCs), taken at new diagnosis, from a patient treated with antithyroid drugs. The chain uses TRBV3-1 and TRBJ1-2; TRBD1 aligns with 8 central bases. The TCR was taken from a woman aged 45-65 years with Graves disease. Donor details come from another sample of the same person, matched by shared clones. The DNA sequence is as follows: TGTGCCAGCAGCCAAGAAGGGGGACAGGTTCATTACACCTTC. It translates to CASSQEGGQVHYTF.